This T cell receptor beta chain was recorded in a study of cytomegalovirus exposure and HLA in healthy donors. As for the study in general: An analysis done earlier identified 100 million to 140 million unique TCR beta sequences from about 180 million T cells. Regarding the study as a whole: 150 or so TCR beta chains were listed as cytomegalovirus-associated. Other equally common chains were less clonally expanded than HLA-associated TCR beta chains, a later analysis showed. A later analysis linked a missense DCLRE1C variant to TCR beta V- and J-gene trimming.

13 Jbeta primers and 60 Vbeta primers were used for the PCR. The data were produced by immunoSEQ multiplex PCR, yet TCRdb's version contains in-frame clones alone and is incomplete. The table lists roughly 220,000 clones, under 80% of them singletons. CDR1 is SGHRS, CDR2 YFSETQ, per germline. V lost 8 bases, J lost 5 bases, and 14 bases stayed unmatched. CDR3 length: 16 residues. A note on this clone: Its antigen remains unidentified.

Sequenced material: PBMCs. The chain combines TRBV5-1 with TRBJ2-3; TRBD2 matches 10 bases. The sequence was collected from a woman under 40 in good health and CMV-seronegative. The CDR3 nucleotides read TGCGCCAGTGGACCCTTAAGCGGGGGGGCAAAAGATACGCAGTATTTT. Translation gives CASGPLSGGAKDTQYF. Complete variable domain (other parts from reference TRBV5-1 and TRBJ2-3): KAGVTQTPRYLIKTRGQQVTLSCSPISGHRSVSWYQQTPGQGLQFLFEYFSETQRNKGNFPGRFSGRQFSNSRSEMNVSTLELGDSALYLCASGPLSGGAKDTQYFGPGTRLTVL.